The clone carrying this TCR beta chain has only a few counts. Its antigen is unknown. During colonoscopy, one to two rectal pinch biopsies were collected. This sample was taken from a study of pediatric ulcerative colitis. General observations from the study: Clonal expansions reduced rectal repertoire diversity in acute severe colitis. Blood-rectal clonal overlap within each person was significantly higher in ulcerative colitis patients than controls.

Produced via immunoSEQ multiplex PCR; TCRdb's table is partial and in-frame only. This sample has 17,000 or so clones, with around 70% found just once. The germline CDR1 and CDR2 sequences are SGHAT and FQNNGV. V was clipped by 4 bases and J by 4 bases, with 10 bases between them. This CDR3 spans 13 amino acids. The V gene is TRBV11-2, the J gene TRBJ2-5; no clear D gene. The material sequenced was gut tissue. The clonotype originates from a girl aged 5 to 17 with moderate ulcerative colitis. The CDR3 coding sequence is TGTGCCAGCAGCTACGCCCACCCAGAGACCCAGTACTTC. Its protein is CASSYAHPETQYF.